This T cell receptor beta chain appears in the sequencing data of a study of cytomegalovirus exposure and HLA in healthy donors. Overall study context: Sequencing of some 200 million T cells in an earlier analysis found 95 million to 120 million unique TCR beta sequences.

Primers included in the PCR were 60 Vbeta and 13 Jbeta primers. Data came from immunoSEQ multiplex PCR; TCRdb stores just in-frame clones and leaves some out. The table includes some 150,000 clones, 65% to 85% detected once. V was shortened by 1 base and J by 7 bases, with 16 bases between the two germline ends. The CDR3 is 15 residues long. Germline CDR1 reads SGHAT; CDR2 reads FQNNGV. This receptor was taken from a woman under 30 in good health and CMV-seronegative. The sample comprised PBMCs. The rearrangement links TRBV11-2 to TRBJ2-5; a weak D match, TRBD2 (6 bases). The CDR3 DNA follows: TGTGCCAGCAGCTTAGTCTCAGGAGGGAAGGGGACCCAGTACTTC. Translated: CASSLVSGGKGTQYF.